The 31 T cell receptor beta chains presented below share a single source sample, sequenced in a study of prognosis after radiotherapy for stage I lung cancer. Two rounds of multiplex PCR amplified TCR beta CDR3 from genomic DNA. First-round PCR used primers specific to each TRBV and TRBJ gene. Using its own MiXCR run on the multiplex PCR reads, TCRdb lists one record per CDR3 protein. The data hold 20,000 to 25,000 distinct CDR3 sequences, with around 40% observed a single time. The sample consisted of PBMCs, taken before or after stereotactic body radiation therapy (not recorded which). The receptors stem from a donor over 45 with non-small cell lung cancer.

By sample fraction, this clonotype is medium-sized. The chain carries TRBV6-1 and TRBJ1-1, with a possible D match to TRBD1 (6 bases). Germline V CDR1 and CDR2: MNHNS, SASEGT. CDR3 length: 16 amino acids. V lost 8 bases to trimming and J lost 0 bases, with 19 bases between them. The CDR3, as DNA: TGTGCCAGCGGCGGGCCCGGGGGGCACTTGAACACTGAAGCTTTCTTT. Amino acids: CASGGPGGHLNTEAFF.

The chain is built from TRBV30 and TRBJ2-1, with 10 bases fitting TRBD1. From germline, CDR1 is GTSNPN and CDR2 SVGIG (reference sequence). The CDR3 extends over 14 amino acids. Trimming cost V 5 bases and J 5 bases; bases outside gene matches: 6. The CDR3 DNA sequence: TGTGCCTGGGGGGGCGGGACAGGGGACAATGAGCAGTTCTTC. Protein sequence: CAWGGGTGDNEQFF.

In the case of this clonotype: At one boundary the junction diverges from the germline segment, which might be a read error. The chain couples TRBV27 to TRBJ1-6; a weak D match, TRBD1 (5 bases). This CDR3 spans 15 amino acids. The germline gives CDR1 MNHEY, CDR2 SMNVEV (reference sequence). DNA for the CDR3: TGTGCCAGCAGGTTATCATCAGGGCTTGGGGTACCCCTCCACTTT. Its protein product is CASRLSSGLGVPLHF.

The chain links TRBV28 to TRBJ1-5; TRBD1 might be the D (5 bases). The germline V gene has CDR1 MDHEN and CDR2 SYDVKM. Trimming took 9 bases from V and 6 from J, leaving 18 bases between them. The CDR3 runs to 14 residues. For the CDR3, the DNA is TGTGCCAGATTGAACCCGGGACCTCTTCAGCCCCAGCATTTT. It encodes CARLNPGPLQPQHF.

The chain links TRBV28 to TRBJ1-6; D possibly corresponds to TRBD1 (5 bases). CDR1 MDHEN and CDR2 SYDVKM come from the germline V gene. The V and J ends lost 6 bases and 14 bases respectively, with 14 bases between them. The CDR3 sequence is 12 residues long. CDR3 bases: TGTGCCAGCAGCGCGACCGGGACCTCCCTCCACTTT. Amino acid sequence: CASSATGTSLHF.

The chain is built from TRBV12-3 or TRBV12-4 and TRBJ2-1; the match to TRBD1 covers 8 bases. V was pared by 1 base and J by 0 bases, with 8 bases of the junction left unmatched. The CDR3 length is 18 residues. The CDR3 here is CASSLEGRGPTSYNEQFF. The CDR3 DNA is TGTGCCAGCAGTTTAGAGGGCAGGGGGCCCACCTCCTACAATGAGCAGTTCTTC.

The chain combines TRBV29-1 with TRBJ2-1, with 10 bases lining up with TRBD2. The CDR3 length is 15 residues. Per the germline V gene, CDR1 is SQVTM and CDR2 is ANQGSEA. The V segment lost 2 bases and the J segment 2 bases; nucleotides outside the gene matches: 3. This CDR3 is CSVETSGATYNEQFF. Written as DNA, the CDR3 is TGCAGCGTTGAAACTAGCGGGGCCACCTACAATGAGCAGTTCTTC.

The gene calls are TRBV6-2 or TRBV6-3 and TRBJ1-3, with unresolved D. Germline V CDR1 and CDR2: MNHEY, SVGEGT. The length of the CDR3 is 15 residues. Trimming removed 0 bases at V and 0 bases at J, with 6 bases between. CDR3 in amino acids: CASSYSPGSGNTIYF. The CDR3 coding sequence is TGTGCCAGCAGTTACTCGCCAGGCTCTGGAAACACCATATATTTT.

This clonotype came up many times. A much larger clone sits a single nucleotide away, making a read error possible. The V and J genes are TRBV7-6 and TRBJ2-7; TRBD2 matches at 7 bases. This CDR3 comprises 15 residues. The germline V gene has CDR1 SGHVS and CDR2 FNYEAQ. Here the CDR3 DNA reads TGTGCCAGCAGCCCCGTCGGGGGGATCTCCTACGGGCAGTACTTC. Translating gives CASSPVGGISYGQYF.

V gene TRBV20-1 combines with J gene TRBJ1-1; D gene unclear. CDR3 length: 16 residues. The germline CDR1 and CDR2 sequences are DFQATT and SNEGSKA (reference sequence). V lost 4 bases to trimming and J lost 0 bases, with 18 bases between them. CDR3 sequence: CSAIPELRRMNTEAFF. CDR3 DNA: TGCAGTGCTATTCCCGAACTTAGAAGGATGAACACTGAAGCTTTCTTT.

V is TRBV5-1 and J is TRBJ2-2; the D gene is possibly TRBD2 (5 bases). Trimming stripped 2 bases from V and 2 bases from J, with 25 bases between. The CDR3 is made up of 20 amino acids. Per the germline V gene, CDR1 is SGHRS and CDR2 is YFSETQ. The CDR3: CASSFYRTEISGRNTGELFF. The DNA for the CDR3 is TGCGCCAGCAGCTTCTATAGAACCGAGATCAGCGGACGTAACACCGGGGAGCTGTTTTTT. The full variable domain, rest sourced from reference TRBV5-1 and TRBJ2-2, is KAGVTQTPRYLIKTRGQQVTLSCSPISGHRSVSWYQQTPGQGLQFLFEYFSETQRNKGNFPGRFSGRQFSNSRSEMNVSTLELGDSALYLCASSFYRTEISGRNTGELFFGEGSRLTVL.

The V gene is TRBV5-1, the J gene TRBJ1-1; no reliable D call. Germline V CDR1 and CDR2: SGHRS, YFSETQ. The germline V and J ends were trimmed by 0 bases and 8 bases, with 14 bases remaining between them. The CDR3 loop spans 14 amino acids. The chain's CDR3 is CASSLAGSEGEAFF. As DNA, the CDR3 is TGCGCCAGCAGCTTGGCCGGGTCAGAAGGGGAAGCTTTCTTT.

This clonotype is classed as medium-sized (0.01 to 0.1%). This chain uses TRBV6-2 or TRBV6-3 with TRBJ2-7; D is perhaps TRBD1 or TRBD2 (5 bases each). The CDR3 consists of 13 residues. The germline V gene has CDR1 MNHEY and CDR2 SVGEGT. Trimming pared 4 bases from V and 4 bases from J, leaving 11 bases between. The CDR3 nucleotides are TGTGCCAGCAGTTGGACCGGGACGTACGAGCAGTACTTC. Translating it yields CASSWTGTYEQYF.

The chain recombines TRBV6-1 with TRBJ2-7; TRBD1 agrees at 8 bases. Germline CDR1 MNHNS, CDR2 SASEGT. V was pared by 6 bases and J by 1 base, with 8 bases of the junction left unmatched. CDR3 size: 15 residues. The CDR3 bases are TGTGCCAGCAGCCTTAGACAGGGGCCGTCCTACGAGCAGTACTTC. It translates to CASSLRQGPSYEQYF.

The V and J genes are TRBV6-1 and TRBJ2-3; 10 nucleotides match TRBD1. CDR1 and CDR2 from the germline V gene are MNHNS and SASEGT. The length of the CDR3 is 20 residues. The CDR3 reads CDRRPGTGVLRGISTDTQYF. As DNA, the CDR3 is TGTGACAGAAGGCCCGGGACAGGGGTCCTGCGGGGTATTTCCACAGATACGCAGTATTTT.

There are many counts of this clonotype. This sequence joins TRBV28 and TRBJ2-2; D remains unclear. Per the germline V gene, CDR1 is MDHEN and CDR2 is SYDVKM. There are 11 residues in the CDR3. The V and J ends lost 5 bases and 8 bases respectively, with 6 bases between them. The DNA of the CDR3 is TGTGCCAGCAGTCCCAGGGGGGAGCTGTTTTTT. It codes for CASSPRGELFF.

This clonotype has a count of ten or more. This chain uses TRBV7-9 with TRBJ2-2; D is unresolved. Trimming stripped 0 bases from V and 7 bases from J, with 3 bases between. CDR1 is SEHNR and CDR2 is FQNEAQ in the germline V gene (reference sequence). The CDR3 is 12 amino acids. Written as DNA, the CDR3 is TGTGCCAGCAGCTTAGCTTACGGGGAGCTGTTTTTT. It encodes CASSLAYGELFF.

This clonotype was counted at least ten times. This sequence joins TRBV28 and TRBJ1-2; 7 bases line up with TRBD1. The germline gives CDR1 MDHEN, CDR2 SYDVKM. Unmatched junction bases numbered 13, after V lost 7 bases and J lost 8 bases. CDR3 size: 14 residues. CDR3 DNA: TGTGCCAGCACCCAACCGCGACAGGGACGAGGCTACACCTTC. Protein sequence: CASTQPRQGRGYTF.

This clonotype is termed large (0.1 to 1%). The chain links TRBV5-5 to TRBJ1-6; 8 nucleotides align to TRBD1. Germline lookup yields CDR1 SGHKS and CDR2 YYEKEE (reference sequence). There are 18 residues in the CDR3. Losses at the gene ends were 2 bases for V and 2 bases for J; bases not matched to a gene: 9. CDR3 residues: CASSLRQGLVPYNSPLHF. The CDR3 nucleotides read TGTGCCAGCAGCTTAAGACAGGGGTTAGTCCCCTATAATTCACCCCTCCACTTT.

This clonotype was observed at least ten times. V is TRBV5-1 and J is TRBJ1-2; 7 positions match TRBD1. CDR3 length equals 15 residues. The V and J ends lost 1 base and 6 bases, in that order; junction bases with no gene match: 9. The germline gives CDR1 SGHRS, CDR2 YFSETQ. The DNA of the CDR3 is TGCGCCAGCAGCTTGATCGGTTCCGGGACAGATGGCTACACCTTC. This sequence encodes CASSLIGSGTDGYTF.

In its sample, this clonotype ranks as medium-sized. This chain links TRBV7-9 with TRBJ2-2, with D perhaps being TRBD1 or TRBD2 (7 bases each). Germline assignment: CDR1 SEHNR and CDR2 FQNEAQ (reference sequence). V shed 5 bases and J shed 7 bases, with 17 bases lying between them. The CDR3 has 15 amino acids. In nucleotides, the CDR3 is TGTGCCAGCAGCCTCAGGGGGGGGACTGACGGGGAGCTGTTTTTT. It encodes CASSLRGGTDGELFF.

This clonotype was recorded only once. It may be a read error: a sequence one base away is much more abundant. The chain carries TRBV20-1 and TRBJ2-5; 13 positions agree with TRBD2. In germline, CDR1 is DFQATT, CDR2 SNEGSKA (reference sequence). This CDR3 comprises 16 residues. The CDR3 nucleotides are TGCAGTGCTAGAAGACCGGGGACTAGCGGGGCTGAGACCAAGTACTTC. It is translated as CSARRPGTSGAETKYF.

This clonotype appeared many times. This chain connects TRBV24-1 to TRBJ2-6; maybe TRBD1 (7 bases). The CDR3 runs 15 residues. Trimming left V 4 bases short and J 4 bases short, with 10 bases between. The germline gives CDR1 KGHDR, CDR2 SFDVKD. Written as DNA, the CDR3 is TGTGCCACCAGTGACCCAGGGGGGGGGGCCAACGTCCTGACTTTC. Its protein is CATSDPGGGANVLTF.

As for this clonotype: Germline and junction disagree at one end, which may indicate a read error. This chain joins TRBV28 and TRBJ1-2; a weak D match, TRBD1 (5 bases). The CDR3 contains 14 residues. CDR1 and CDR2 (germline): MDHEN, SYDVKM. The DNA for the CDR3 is TGTTCCAGCAGTCTCTCCTCGAGGGGCTATGGCCACACCTTC. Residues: CSSSLSSRGYGHTF.

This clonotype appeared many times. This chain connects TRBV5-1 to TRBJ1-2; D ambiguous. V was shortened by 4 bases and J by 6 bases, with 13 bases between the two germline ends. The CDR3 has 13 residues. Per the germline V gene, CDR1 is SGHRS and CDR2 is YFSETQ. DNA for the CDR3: TGCGCCAGCAGCACCGAAGGGCTCAATGGCTACACCTTC. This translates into CASSTEGLNGYTF.

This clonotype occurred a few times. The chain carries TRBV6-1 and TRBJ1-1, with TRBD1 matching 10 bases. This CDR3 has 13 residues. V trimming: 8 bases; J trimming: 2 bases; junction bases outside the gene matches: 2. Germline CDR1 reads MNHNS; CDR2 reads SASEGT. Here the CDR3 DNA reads TGTGCCAGCGGGACAGGGGAAAACACTGAAGCTTTCTTT. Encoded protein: CASGTGENTEAFF.

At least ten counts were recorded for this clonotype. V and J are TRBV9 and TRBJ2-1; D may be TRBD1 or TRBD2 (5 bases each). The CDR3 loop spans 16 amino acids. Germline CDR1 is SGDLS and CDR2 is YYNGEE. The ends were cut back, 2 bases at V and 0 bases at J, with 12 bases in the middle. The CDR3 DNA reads TGTGCCAGCAGCGTGGGGACGACGCGCTCCTACAATGAGCAGTTCTTC. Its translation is CASSVGTTRSYNEQFF.

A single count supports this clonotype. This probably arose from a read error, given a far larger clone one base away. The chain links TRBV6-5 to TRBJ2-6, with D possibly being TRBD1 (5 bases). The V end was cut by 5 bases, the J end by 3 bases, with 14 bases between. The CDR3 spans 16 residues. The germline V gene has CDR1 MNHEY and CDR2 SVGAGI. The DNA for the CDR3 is TGTGCCAGCAGTCTGAGCGACAGTTATGGGGCCAACGTCCTGACTTTC. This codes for CASSLSDSYGANVLTF.

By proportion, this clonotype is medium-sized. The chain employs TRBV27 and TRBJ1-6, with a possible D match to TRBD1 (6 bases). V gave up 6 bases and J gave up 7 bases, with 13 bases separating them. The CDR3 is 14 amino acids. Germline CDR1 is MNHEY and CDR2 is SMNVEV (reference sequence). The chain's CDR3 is CASSPEGVNSPLHF. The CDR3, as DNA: TGTGCCAGCAGCCCGGAGGGGGTAAATTCACCCCTCCACTTT.

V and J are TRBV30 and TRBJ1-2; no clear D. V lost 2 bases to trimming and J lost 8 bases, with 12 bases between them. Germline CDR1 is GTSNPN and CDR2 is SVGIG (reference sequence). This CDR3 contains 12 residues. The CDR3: CAWSLWGQGYTF. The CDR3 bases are TGTGCCTGGAGTCTATGGGGTCAGGGCTACACCTTC.

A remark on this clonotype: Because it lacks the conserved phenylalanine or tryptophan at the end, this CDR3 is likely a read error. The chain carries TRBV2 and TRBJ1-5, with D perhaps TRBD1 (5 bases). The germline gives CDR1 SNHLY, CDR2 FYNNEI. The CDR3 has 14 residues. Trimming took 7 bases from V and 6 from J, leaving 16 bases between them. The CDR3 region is CASNMGGQAQPQHL. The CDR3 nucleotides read TGTGCCAGCAATATGGGGGGTCAAGCTCAGCCCCAGCATCTT.